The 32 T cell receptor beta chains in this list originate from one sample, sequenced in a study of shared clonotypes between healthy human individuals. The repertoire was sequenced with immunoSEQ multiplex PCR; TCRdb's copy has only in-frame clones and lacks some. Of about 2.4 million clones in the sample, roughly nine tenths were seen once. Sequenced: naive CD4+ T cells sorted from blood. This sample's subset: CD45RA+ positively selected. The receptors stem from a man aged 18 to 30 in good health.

The CDR3 nucleotides are TGTGCCAGCAGTGACAGATACTCTGGAAACACCATATATTTT. It is translated as CASSDRYSGNTIYF. The rearrangement uses TRBV2 and TRBJ1-3; no definite D call. The CDR3 runs to 14 residues. Trimming pared 3 bases from V and 0 bases from J, leaving 6 bases between. Per the germline V gene, CDR1 is SNHLY and CDR2 is FYNNEI.

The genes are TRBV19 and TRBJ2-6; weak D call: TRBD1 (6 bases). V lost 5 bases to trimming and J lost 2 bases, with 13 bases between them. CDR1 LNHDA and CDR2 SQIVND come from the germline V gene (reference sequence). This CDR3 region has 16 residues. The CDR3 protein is CASSSFQGTGANVLTF. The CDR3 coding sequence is TGTGCCAGTAGTTCGTTCCAGGGGACTGGGGCCAACGTCCTGACTTTC.

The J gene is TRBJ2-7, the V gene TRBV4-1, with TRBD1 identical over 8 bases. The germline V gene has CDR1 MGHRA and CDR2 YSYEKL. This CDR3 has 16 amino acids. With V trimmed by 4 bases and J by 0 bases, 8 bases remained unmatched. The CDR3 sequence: CASSRQQGASSYEQYF. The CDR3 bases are TGCGCCAGCAGCCGTCAGCAGGGGGCGAGCTCCTACGAGCAGTACTTC.

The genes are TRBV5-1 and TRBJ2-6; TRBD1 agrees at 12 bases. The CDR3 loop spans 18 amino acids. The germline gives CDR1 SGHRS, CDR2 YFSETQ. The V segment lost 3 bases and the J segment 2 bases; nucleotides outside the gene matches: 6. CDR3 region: CASSSGTGGAPGANVLTF. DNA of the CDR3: TGCGCCAGCAGCTCGGGGACAGGGGGCGCCCCTGGGGCCAACGTCCTGACTTTC. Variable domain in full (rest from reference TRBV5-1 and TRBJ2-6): KAGVTQTPRYLIKTRGQQVTLSCSPISGHRSVSWYQQTPGQGLQFLFEYFSETQRNKGNFPGRFSGRQFSNSRSEMNVSTLELGDSALYLCASSSGTGGAPGANVLTFGAGSRLTVL.

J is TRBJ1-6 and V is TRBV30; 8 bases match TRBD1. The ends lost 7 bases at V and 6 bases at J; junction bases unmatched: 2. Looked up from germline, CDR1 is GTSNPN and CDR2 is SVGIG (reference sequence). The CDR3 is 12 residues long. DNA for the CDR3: TGTGCCTCGGACAGGGCTAATTCACCCCTCCACTTT. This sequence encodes CASDRANSPLHF.

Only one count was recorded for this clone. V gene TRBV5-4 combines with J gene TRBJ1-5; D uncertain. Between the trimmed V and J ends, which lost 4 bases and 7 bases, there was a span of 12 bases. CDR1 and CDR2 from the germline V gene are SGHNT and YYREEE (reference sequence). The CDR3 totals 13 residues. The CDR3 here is CASSPGLGQPQHF. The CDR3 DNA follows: TGTGCCAGCAGCCCGGGCCTTGGACAGCCCCAGCATTTT.

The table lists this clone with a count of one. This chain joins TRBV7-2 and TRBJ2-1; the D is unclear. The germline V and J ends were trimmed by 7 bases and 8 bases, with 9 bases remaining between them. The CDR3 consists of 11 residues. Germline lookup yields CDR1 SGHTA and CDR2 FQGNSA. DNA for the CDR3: TGTGCCAGCACGCTAACGTATGAGCAGTTCTTC. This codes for CASTLTYEQFF.

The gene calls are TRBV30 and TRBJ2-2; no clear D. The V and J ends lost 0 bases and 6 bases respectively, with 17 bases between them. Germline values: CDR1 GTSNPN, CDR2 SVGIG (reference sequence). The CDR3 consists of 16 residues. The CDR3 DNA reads TGTGCCTGGAGTGTTGGCTCCAGCCTATCCGCCGGGGAGCTGTTTTTT. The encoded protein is CAWSVGSSLSAGELFF.

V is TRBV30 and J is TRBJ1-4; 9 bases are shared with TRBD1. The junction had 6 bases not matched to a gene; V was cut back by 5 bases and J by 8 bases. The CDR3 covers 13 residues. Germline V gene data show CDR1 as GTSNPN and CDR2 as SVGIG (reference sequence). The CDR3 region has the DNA TGTGCCTGGGGAACTGGGACAGGGGAAAAACTGTTTTTT. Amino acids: CAWGTGTGEKLFF.

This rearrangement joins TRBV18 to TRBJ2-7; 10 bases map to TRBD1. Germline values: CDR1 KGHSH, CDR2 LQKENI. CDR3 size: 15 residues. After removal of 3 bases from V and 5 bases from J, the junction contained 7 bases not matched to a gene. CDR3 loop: CASSPRTGGANEQYF. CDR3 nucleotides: TGTGCCAGCTCACCGCGGACAGGGGGGGCCAACGAGCAGTACTTC.

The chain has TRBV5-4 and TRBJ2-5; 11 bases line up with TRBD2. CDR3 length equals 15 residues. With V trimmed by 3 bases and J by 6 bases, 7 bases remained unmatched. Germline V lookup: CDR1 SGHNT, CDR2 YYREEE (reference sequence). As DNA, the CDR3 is TGTGCCAGCAGCTCGGGGACTAGCGGTCCGAAGACCCAGTACTTC. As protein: CASSSGTSGPKTQYF. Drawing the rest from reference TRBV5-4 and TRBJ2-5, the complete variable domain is ETGVTQSPTHLIKTRGQQVTLRCSSQSGHNTVSWYQQALGQGPQFIFQYYREEENGRGNFPPRFSGLQFPNYSSELNVNALELDDSALYLCASSSGTSGPKTQYFGPGTRLLVL.

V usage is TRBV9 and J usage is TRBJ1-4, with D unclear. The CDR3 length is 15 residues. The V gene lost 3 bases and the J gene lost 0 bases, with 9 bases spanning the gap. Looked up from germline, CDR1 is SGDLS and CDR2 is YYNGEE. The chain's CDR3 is CASSEALATNEKLFF. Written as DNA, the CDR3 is TGTGCCAGCAGCGAGGCCCTTGCAACTAATGAAAAACTGTTTTTT.

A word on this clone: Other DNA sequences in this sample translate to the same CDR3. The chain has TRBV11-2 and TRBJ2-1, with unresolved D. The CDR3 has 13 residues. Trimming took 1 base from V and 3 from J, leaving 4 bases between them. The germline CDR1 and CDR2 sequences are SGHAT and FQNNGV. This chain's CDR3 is CASSLALYNEQFF. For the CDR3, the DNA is TGTGCCAGCAGCTTAGCTCTCTACAATGAGCAGTTCTTC.

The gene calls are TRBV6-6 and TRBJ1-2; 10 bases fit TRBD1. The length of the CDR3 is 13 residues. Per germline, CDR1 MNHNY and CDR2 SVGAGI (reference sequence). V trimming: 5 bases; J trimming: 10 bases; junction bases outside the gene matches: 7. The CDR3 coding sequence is TGTGCCAGCAGTCAGGGACAGGGGTTAGTCTACACCTTC. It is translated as CASSQGQGLVYTF.

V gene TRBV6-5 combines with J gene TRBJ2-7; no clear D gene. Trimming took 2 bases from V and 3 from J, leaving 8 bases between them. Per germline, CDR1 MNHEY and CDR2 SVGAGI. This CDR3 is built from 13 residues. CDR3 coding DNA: TGTGCCAGCAGTTACCCCCCCTTCTACGAGCAGTACTTC. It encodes CASSYPPFYEQYF.

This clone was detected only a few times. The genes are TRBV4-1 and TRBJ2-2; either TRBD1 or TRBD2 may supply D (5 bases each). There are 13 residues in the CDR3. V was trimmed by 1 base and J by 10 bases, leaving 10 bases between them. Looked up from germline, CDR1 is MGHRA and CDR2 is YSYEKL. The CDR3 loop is CASSQGGGLELFF. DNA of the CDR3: TGCGCCAGCAGCCAAGGGGGCGGGTTGGAGCTGTTTTTT.

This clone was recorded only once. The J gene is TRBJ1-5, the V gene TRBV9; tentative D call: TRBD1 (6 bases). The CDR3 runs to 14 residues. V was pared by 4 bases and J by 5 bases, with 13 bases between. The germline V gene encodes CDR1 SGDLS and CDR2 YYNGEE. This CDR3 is CASSPGVVHQPQHF. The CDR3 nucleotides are TGTGCCAGCAGCCCAGGGGTTGTGCATCAGCCCCAGCATTTT.

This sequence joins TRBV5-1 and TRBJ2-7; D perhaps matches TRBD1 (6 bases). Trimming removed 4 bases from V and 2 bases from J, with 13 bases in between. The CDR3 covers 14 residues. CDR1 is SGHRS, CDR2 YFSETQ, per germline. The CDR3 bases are TGCGCCAGCAGCCTTCGGACAGCTCCCTACGAGCAGTACTTC. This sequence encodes CASSLRTAPYEQYF.

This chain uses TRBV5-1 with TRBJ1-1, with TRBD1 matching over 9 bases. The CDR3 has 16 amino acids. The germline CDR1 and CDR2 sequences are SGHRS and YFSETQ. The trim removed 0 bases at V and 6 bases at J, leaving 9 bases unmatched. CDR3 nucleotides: TGCGCCAGCAGCTTGGCCGAGACAGGGGGGTTCGCTGAAGCTTTCTTT. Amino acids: CASSLAETGGFAEAFF.

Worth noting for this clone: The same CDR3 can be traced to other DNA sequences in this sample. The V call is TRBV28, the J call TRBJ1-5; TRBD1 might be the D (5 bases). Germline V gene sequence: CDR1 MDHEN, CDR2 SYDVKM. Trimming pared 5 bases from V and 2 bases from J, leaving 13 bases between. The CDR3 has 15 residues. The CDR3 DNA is TGTGCCAGCAGTCCTAGAGGGGAAGGCAATCAGCCCCAGCATTTT. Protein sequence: CASSPRGEGNQPQHF.

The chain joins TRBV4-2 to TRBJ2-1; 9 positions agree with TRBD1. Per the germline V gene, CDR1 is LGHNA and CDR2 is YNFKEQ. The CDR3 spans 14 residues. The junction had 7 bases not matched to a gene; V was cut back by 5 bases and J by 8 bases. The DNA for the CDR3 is TGTGCCAGCAGCACGGGACAGGGTATTCATGAGCAGTTCTTC. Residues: CASSTGQGIHEQFF.

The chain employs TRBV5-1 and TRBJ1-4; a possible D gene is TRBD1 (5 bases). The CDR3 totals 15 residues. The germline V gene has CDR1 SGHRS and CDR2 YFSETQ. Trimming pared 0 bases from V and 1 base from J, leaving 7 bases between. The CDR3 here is CASSLGQLTNEKLFF. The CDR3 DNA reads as TGCGCCAGCAGCTTGGGACAGTTAACTAATGAAAAACTGTTTTTT.

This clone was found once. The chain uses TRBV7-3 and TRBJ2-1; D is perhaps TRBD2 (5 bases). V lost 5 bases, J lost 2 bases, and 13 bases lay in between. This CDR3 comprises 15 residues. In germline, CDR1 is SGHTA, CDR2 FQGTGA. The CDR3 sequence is CASSESGVPYNEQFF. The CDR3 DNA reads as TGTGCCAGCAGCGAATCCGGGGTCCCCTACAATGAGCAGTTCTTC.

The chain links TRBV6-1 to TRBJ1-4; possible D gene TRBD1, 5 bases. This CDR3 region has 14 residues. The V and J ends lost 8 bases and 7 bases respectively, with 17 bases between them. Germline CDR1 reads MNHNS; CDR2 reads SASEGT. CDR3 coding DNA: TGTGCCAGCCTTTTCCAGGGCGGCGGTGAAAAACTGTTTTTT. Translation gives CASLFQGGGEKLFF.

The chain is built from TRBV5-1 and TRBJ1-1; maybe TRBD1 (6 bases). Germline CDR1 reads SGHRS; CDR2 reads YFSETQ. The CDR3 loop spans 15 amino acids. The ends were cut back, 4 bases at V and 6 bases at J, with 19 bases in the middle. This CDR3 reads CASSLGGGRVPEAFF. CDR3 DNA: TGCGCCAGCAGCCTAGGTGGGGGGCGGGTTCCTGAAGCTTTCTTT.

CDR3 protein: CASSQGQASHSNQPQHF. CDR3 sequence (DNA): TGTGCCAGCAGCCAAGGACAGGCTAGCCATAGCAATCAGCCCCAGCATTTT. The chain combines TRBV7-2 with TRBJ1-5; TRBD1 agrees at 7 bases. This CDR3 comprises 17 residues. Germline values: CDR1 SGHTA, CDR2 FQGNSA. The trim removed 5 bases at V and 0 bases at J, leaving 10 bases unmatched.

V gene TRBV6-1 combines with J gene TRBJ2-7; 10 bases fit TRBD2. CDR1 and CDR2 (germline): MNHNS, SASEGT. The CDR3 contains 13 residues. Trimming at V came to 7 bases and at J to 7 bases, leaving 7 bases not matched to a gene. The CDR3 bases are TGTGCCAGCAATTCATGGACTAGCGGTGAGCAGTACTTC. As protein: CASNSWTSGEQYF.

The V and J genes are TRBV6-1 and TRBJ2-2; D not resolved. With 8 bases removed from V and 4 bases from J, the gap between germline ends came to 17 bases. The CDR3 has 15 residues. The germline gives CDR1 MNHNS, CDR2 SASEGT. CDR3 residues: CASAHQPEATGELFF. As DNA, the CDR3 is TGTGCCAGCGCCCACCAACCCGAGGCCACCGGGGAGCTGTTTTTT.

The CDR3 is CASSLGGKTNYGYTF. In DNA form, the CDR3 reads TGTGCCAGCAGCTTGGGGGGGAAGACTAACTATGGCTACACCTTC. This sequence joins TRBV7-8 and TRBJ1-2, with D possibly matching TRBD1 (5 bases). Trimming took 3 bases from V and 0 from J, leaving 11 bases between them. Per the germline V gene, CDR1 is SGHVS and CDR2 is FQNEAQ. The CDR3 runs 15 residues. Together with reference TRBV7-8 and TRBJ1-2, the CDR3 gives the full variable domain: GAGVSQSPRYKVAKRGQDVALRCDPISGHVSLFWYQQALGQGPEFLTYFQNEAQLDKSGLPSDRFFAERPEGSVSTLKIQRTQQEDSAVYLCASSLGGKTNYGYTFGSGTRLTVV.

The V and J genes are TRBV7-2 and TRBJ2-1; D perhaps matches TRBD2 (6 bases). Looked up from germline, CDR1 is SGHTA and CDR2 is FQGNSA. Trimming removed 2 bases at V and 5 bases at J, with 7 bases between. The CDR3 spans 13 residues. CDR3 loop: CASSLWGDNEQFF. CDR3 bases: TGTGCCAGCAGCTTATGGGGGGACAATGAGCAGTTCTTC. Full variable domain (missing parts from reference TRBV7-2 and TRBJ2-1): GAGVSQSPSNKVTEKGKDVELRCDPISGHTALYWYRQSLGQGLEFLIYFQGNSAPDKSGLPSDRFSAERTGGSVSTLTIQRTQQEDSAVYLCASSLWGDNEQFFGPGTRLTVL.

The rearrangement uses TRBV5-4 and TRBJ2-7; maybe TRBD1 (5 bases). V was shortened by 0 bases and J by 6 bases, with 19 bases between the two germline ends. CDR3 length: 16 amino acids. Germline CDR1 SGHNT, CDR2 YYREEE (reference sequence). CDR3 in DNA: TGTGCCAGCAGCTTGGGCCTGGCTCAGGGTTTAGGCGAGCAGTACTTC. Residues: CASSLGLAQGLGEQYF.

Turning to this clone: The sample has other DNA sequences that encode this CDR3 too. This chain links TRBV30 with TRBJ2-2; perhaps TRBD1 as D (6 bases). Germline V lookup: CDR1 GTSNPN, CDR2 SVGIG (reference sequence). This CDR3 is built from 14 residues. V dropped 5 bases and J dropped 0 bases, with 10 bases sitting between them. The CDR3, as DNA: TGTGCCTGGTCGAGACAGGCGAACACCGGGGAGCTGTTTTTT. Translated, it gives CAWSRQANTGELFF.